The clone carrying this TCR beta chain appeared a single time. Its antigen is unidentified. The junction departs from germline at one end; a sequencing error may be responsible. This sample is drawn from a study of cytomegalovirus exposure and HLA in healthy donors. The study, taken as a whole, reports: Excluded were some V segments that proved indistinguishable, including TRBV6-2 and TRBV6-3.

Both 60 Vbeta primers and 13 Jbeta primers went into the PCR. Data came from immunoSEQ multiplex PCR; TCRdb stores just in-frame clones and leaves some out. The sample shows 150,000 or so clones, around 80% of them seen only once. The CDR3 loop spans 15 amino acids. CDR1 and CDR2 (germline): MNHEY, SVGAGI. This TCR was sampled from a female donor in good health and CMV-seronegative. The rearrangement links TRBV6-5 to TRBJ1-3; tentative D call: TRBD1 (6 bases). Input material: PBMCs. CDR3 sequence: CASSYSGASGNTIYF. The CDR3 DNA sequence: TGTGCCAGCAGTTACTCGGGGGCCTCTGGGAACACCATATATTTT.